This is a list of T cell receptor beta chains from one sample in a study of neurological immune-mediated disorders. One entry per CDR3 protein results from TCRdb running MiXCR on the 5' RACE reads. Among tens of thousands of distinct CDR3 sequences listed, 4.6% were seen once. The sequenced material came from PBMCs. The receptors shown here come from a man younger than 35 in good health. Each CDR3 is given with its conserved first and last residue. D genes are given only for firm matches. Clone size is given for some rows only: seen once, a few or many times, or a class if the clone is expanded.

j_call: TRBJ1-5
d_call: NA
v_call: TRBV4-1
clone_size: medium-sized
cdr3_nt: TGCGCCAGCAGCTTAGCCCTCAGGGGATATCAGCCCCAGCATTTT
cdr3_aa: CASSLALRGYQPQHF

j_call: TRBJ2-7
d_call: NA
v_call: TRBV9
clone_size: few
cdr3_nt: TGTGCCAGCAGCGTAGAAGCCAGGGGTTCGGCGCAGTACTTC
cdr3_aa: CASSVEARGSAQYF

j_call: TRBJ1-3
d_call: TRBD1
v_call: TRBV20-1
clone_size: many
cdr3_nt: TGCAGTGCTAGAGCAGGGGGCAATGGAAACACCATATATTTT
cdr3_aa: CSARAGGNGNTIYF

j_call: TRBJ1-4
d_call: NA
v_call: TRBV12-3/TRBV12-4
clone_size: many
cdr3_nt: TGTGCCAGCAGTGGTGGCAGTGACTATGAAAAACTGTTTTTT
cdr3_aa: CASSGGSDYEKLFF

j_call: TRBJ2-5
d_call: NA
v_call: TRBV20-1
clone_size: many
cdr3_nt: TGCAGTGCTAGAAGGAGGCCCCTAAGGGGGGAGACCCAGTACTTC
cdr3_aa: CSARRRPLRGETQYF

j_call: TRBJ1-2
d_call: NA
v_call: TRBV12-3/TRBV12-4
clone_size: many
cdr3_nt: TGTGCCAGCAGCATCAAGGGGGGTGGCGGGAGCGGCTACACCTTC
cdr3_aa: CASSIKGGGGSGYTF

j_call: TRBJ2-1
d_call: NA
v_call: TRBV6-2/TRBV6-3
clone_size: many
cdr3_nt: TGTGCCAGCAGCCCCGGGACCGGGGGACCGGGTGAGCAGTTCTTC
cdr3_aa: CASSPGTGGPGEQFF

j_call: TRBJ2-5
d_call: NA
v_call: TRBV12-3/TRBV12-4
clone_size: many
cdr3_nt: TGTGCCAGCAGTACGGGGGATGAACAAGAGACCCAGTACTTC
cdr3_aa: CASSTGDEQETQYF

j_call: TRBJ1-2
d_call: NA
v_call: TRBV6-2/TRBV6-3
clone_size: many
cdr3_nt: TGTGCCAGCGGACGTGGAGGTGTAGTCCACACCTTC
cdr3_aa: CASGRGGVVHTF

j_call: TRBJ2-1
d_call: NA
v_call: TRBV7-6
clone_size: many
cdr3_nt: TGTGCCAGCAGCGATCAGGGTTCTTCCTACAATGAGCAGTTCTTC
cdr3_aa: CASSDQGSSYNEQFF

j_call: TRBJ1-4
d_call: NA
v_call: TRBV21-1
clone_size: many
cdr3_nt: NA
cdr3_aa: CASSKSYCCPEKLFF

j_call: TRBJ2-3
d_call: TRBD2
v_call: TRBV20-1
clone_size: many
cdr3_nt: TGCAGTGCCCCGTGGGGGGGGGGTGCAGATACGCAGTATTTT
cdr3_aa: CSAPWGGGADTQYF

j_call: TRBJ1-1
d_call: NA
v_call: TRBV7-2
clone_size: many
cdr3_nt: TGTGCCAGCAGCTTACAAGGACCCGAAGCTTTCTTT
cdr3_aa: CASSLQGPEAFF

j_call: TRBJ1-1
d_call: NA
v_call: TRBV6-5
clone_size: many
cdr3_nt: TGTGCCAGCAGTTACATCCGACTCATGGTGGGCACTGAAGCTTTCTTT
cdr3_aa: CASSYIRLMVGTEAFF

j_call: TRBJ2-1
d_call: TRBD1
v_call: TRBV6-5
clone_size: many
cdr3_nt: TGTGCCAGCAGAAAACAGGGGGTGTACAATGAGCAGTTCTTC
cdr3_aa: CASRKQGVYNEQFF

j_call: TRBJ1-6
d_call: NA
v_call: TRBV12-3/TRBV12-4
clone_size: many
cdr3_nt: TGTGCCAGCAGCCCCGGGTTAGGCTATAATTCACCCCTCCACTTT
cdr3_aa: CASSPGLGYNSPLHF

j_call: TRBJ2-1
d_call: NA
v_call: TRBV7-2
clone_size: many
cdr3_nt: TGTGCCAGCAGCTATACCACGGGTGATGAGCAGTTCTTC
cdr3_aa: CASSYTTGDEQFF

j_call: TRBJ1-2
d_call: TRBD1
v_call: TRBV3-1
clone_size: many
cdr3_nt: TGTGCCAGCAGCCACCGGGACAGGGGAATAAGTAAGTCGGTCTTTGGCTACACCTTC
cdr3_aa: CASSHRDRGISKSVFGYTF

j_call: TRBJ2-5
d_call: NA
v_call: TRBV27
clone_size: many
cdr3_nt: TGTGCCAGCAGTTTAACAGGCCCAGAGACCCAGTACTTC
cdr3_aa: CASSLTGPETQYF

j_call: TRBJ1-6
d_call: TRBD1
v_call: TRBV7-9
clone_size: many
cdr3_nt: TGTGCCAGCAGCCCGGGACAGAATTATTCACCCCTCCACTTT
cdr3_aa: CASSPGQNYSPLHF

j_call: TRBJ2-3
d_call: NA
v_call: TRBV20-1
clone_size: many
cdr3_nt: TGCAGTGCTAGAGATCCGGCAGATACGCAGTATTTT
cdr3_aa: CSARDPADTQYF

j_call: TRBJ2-3
d_call: TRBD1
v_call: TRBV29-1
clone_size: many
cdr3_nt: TGCAGCGTTGAAGATCTCAGGGGGCGAGATACGCAGTATTTT
cdr3_aa: CSVEDLRGRDTQYF

j_call: TRBJ2-6
d_call: NA
v_call: TRBV21-1
clone_size: many
cdr3_nt: TGTGCCAGCAGCAAAGAGGTCTCGGGGTCCCGTGGGGCCAACGTCCTGACTTTC
cdr3_aa: CASSKEVSGSRGANVLTF

j_call: TRBJ2-5
d_call: TRBD1
v_call: TRBV20-1
clone_size: many
cdr3_nt: TGCAGTGCGGGGACAGGCCAAGAGACCCAGTACTTC
cdr3_aa: CSAGTGQETQYF

j_call: TRBJ2-5
d_call: NA
v_call: TRBV7-2
clone_size: many
cdr3_nt: TGTGCCAGCAGCTTCGAGGGGGGGCAAGAGACCCAGTACTTC
cdr3_aa: CASSFEGGQETQYF

j_call: TRBJ2-1
d_call: NA
v_call: TRBV27
clone_size: many
cdr3_nt: TGTGCCAGCAGTCCCAACATAGGCAATGAGCAGTTCTTC
cdr3_aa: CASSPNIGNEQFF

j_call: TRBJ1-1
d_call: NA
v_call: TRBV9
clone_size: many
cdr3_nt: TGTGCCAGCAGCCATGGGGGGGGGATGAACACTGAAGCTTTCTTT
cdr3_aa: CASSHGGGMNTEAFF

j_call: TRBJ1-6
d_call: TRBD1
v_call: TRBV6-2/TRBV6-3
clone_size: many
cdr3_nt: TGTGCCAGCAGTTCCCTCCGGACAGGCCGAGGGAATTCACCCCTCCACTTT
cdr3_aa: CASSSLRTGRGNSPLHF

j_call: TRBJ2-7
d_call: NA
v_call: TRBV7-2
clone_size: medium-sized
cdr3_nt: TGTGCCAGCAGCTTAGCAGCCCAGTCCTACGAGCAGTACTTC
cdr3_aa: CASSLAAQSYEQYF

j_call: TRBJ2-6
d_call: NA
v_call: TRBV18
clone_size: NA
cdr3_nt: TGTGCCAGCTCACCGGACCTCTCTGGGGCCAACGTCCTGACTTTC
cdr3_aa: CASSPDLSGANVLTF

j_call: TRBJ2-5
d_call: NA
v_call: TRBV6-6
clone_size: many
cdr3_nt: TGTGCCAGCAGTTACGACAGCGAAGAGACCCAGTACTTC
cdr3_aa: CASSYDSEETQYF

j_call: TRBJ1-2
d_call: NA
v_call: TRBV7-2
clone_size: many
cdr3_nt: TGTGCCAGCAGCCCCCGGGGCGGGGGTGAAAGTGGCTACACCTTC
cdr3_aa: CASSPRGGGESGYTF

j_call: TRBJ2-7
d_call: TRBD1
v_call: TRBV5-6
clone_size: few
cdr3_nt: TGTGCCAGCAGCTTAGTCGGGACAGGGCCCTACGAGCAGTACTTC
cdr3_aa: CASSLVGTGPYEQYF

j_call: TRBJ1-6
d_call: NA
v_call: TRBV9
clone_size: many
cdr3_nt: TGTGCCAGCAGCGTAGGAGGTCCGGTCGGGACTTCACCCCTCCACTTT
cdr3_aa: CASSVGGPVGTSPLHF

j_call: TRBJ1-2
d_call: NA
v_call: TRBV12-3/TRBV12-4
clone_size: many
cdr3_nt: TGTGCCAGCAGTTCCCCACCGATTAACTATGGCTACACCTTC
cdr3_aa: CASSSPPINYGYTF

j_call: TRBJ2-3
d_call: NA
v_call: TRBV11-2
clone_size: medium-sized
cdr3_nt: TGTGCCAGCAGCCAAATCAAACTGACCCTCAGTCAGTATTTT
cdr3_aa: CASSQIKLTLSQYF

j_call: TRBJ2-7
d_call: NA
v_call: TRBV6-1
clone_size: many
cdr3_nt: TGTGCCAGCAGTAATGCCGGGGGCTACGAGCAGTACTTC
cdr3_aa: CASSNAGGYEQYF

j_call: TRBJ2-5
d_call: NA
v_call: TRBV20-1
clone_size: many
cdr3_nt: TGCAGTGCTAGAGATCCGATCGACAATGGAGAGACCCAGTACTTC
cdr3_aa: CSARDPIDNGETQYF

j_call: TRBJ1-2
d_call: NA
v_call: TRBV7-9
clone_size: many
cdr3_nt: TGTGCCAGCAGCGTAACCGGGACACCCTATGGCTACACCTTC
cdr3_aa: CASSVTGTPYGYTF

j_call: TRBJ1-5
d_call: NA
v_call: TRBV19
clone_size: many
cdr3_nt: TGTGCCAGTAAGGAACAGGTCGGTTGGGATCAGCCCCAGCATTTT
cdr3_aa: CASKEQVGWDQPQHF

j_call: TRBJ2-5
d_call: TRBD1
v_call: TRBV5-1
clone_size: many
cdr3_nt: TGCGCCAGCAGCTCCAACAGGGGCGATGAGACCCAGTACTTC
cdr3_aa: CASSSNRGDETQYF

j_call: TRBJ2-3
d_call: TRBD1
v_call: TRBV7-2
clone_size: many
cdr3_nt: TGTGCCAGCGCGAGGACAGGGCCCGCTTCTAGCACAGATACGCAGTATTTT
cdr3_aa: CASARTGPASSTDTQYF

j_call: TRBJ2-7
d_call: NA
v_call: TRBV6-5
clone_size: many
cdr3_nt: TGTGCCAGCAAGAGGGGGAAATCCTACGAGCAGTACTTC
cdr3_aa: CASKRGKSYEQYF

j_call: TRBJ2-7
d_call: NA
v_call: TRBV20-1
clone_size: many
cdr3_nt: TGCAGTGCTTCCTGGGCGTCGTACGAGCAGTACTTC
cdr3_aa: CSASWASYEQYF

j_call: TRBJ1-2
d_call: NA
v_call: TRBV5-1
clone_size: many
cdr3_nt: TGCGCCAGCAGCCATGACTCGGCGGGCTATGGCTACACCTTC
cdr3_aa: CASSHDSAGYGYTF

j_call: TRBJ2-3
d_call: NA
v_call: TRBV30
clone_size: NA
cdr3_nt: TGTGCCTGGGGGATCAGGACAGATACGCAGTATTTT
cdr3_aa: CAWGIRTDTQYF

j_call: TRBJ2-1
d_call: NA
v_call: TRBV7-2
clone_size: many
cdr3_nt: TGTGCCAGCAGCTTAGTTCTGGACTCGAGTGAGCAGTTCTTC
cdr3_aa: CASSLVLDSSEQFF

j_call: TRBJ1-2
d_call: TRBD1
v_call: TRBV5-5
clone_size: many
cdr3_nt: TGTGCCAGCAGCTTGGGGGGACAGGGGGCAAGAAGCTACACCTTC
cdr3_aa: CASSLGGQGARSYTF

j_call: TRBJ2-3
d_call: NA
v_call: TRBV5-5
clone_size: many
cdr3_nt: TGTGCCAGCAGCCCTCCCTGGGCCAGCACAGATACGCAGTATTTT
cdr3_aa: CASSPPWASTDTQYF

j_call: TRBJ2-3
d_call: NA
v_call: TRBV7-9
clone_size: NA
cdr3_nt: TGTGCCAGCAGTTCTCCTAGCGGAGCTAGGGGGGATACGCAGTATTTT
cdr3_aa: CASSSPSGARGDTQYF

j_call: TRBJ1-2
d_call: NA
v_call: TRBV12-3/TRBV12-4
clone_size: NA
cdr3_nt: TGTGCCAGCAGTTTAAGTCCTTCCCCAGGGGTCGGCTACACCTTC
cdr3_aa: CASSLSPSPGVGYTF

j_call: TRBJ2-1
d_call: TRBD2
v_call: TRBV9
clone_size: many
cdr3_nt: TGTGCCAGCAGCGTAGTTCCGGGGGGGATCACTGAGCAGTTCTTC
cdr3_aa: CASSVVPGGITEQFF

j_call: TRBJ1-1
d_call: NA
v_call: TRBV20-1
clone_size: many
cdr3_nt: TGCAGTGCTAGAAAAGGGAACAAGAACACTGAAGCTTTCTTT
cdr3_aa: CSARKGNKNTEAFF

j_call: TRBJ1-2
d_call: NA
v_call: TRBV7-8
clone_size: many
cdr3_nt: TGTGCCAGCAGCCCGTTTGGAGGGGGAGCTAACTATGGCTACACCTTC
cdr3_aa: CASSPFGGGANYGYTF

j_call: TRBJ2-5
d_call: NA
v_call: TRBV20-1
clone_size: many
cdr3_nt: TGCAGTGCTAGACTCGCAGAGACCCAGTACTTC
cdr3_aa: CSARLAETQYF

j_call: TRBJ1-5
d_call: NA
v_call: TRBV10-3
clone_size: many
cdr3_nt: TGTGCCATCAGTGAGCTGGGGCAGCAGATAAAGCCCCAGCATTTT
cdr3_aa: CAISELGQQIKPQHF

j_call: TRBJ2-4
d_call: NA
v_call: TRBV20-1
clone_size: many
cdr3_nt: TGCAGTGCTAGAGGGGCCCCAGGGAGAGACATTCAGTACTTC
cdr3_aa: CSARGAPGRDIQYF

j_call: TRBJ1-2
d_call: TRBD1
v_call: TRBV5-1
clone_size: many
cdr3_nt: TGCGCCAGCAGCTTGGAGGGACAGTCTGATGGCTACACCTTC
cdr3_aa: CASSLEGQSDGYTF

j_call: TRBJ1-4
d_call: NA
v_call: TRBV5-1
clone_size: many
cdr3_nt: TGCGCCAGCAGCTTGGACCCAGGGGCCACTAATGAAAAACTGTTTTTT
cdr3_aa: CASSLDPGATNEKLFF

j_call: TRBJ2-6
d_call: NA
v_call: TRBV5-6
clone_size: many
cdr3_nt: TGTGCCAGCAGTCGCATCGAATCTGGGGCCAACGTCCTGACTTTC
cdr3_aa: CASSRIESGANVLTF